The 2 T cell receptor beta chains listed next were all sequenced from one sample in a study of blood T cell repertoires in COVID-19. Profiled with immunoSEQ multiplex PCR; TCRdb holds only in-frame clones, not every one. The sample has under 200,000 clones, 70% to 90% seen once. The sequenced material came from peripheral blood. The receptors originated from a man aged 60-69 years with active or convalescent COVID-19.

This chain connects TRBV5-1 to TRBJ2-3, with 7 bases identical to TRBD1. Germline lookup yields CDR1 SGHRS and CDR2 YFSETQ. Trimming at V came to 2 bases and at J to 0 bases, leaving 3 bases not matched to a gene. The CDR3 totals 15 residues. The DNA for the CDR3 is TGCGCCAGCAGCTTTAGGGGGCAGAGCACAGATACGCAGTATTTT. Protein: CASSFRGQSTDTQYF.

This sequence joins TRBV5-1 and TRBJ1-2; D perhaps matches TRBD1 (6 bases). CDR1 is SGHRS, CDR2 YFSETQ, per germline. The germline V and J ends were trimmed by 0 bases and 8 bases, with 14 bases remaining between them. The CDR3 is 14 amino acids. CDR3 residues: CASSLVAGAEGYTF. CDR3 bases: TGCGCCAGCAGCTTGGTGGCGGGGGCGGAAGGCTACACCTTC.